A single T cell receptor beta chain is shown here with its context. The antigen remains unidentified. The CDR3 runs 16 residues. CDR1 is SGHRS and CDR2 is YFSETQ in the germline V gene. Trimming took 0 bases from V and 4 from J, leaving 11 bases between them. The sample comes from a study of cytomegalovirus exposure and HLA in healthy donors. Study results and caveats: Later analysis demonstrated an association between a missense DCLRE1C variant and TCR beta V- and J-gene trimming. The likely explanation for a cluster of highly shared sequence variants was sequencing artifact.

The PCR ran on 60 Vbeta and 13 Jbeta primers. Here immunoSEQ multiplex PCR was the method, and the copy in TCRdb shows in-frame clones only, minus some. The data hold about 50,000 clones, with about four fifths observed a single time. Material: PBMCs. The chain combines TRBV5-1 with TRBJ2-6, with no clear D. The sequence derives from a boy between 10 and 17 years old in good health and CMV-seropositive. CDR3 nucleotides: TGCGCCAGCAGCTTGGATGCCGGTCCCGGGGCCAACGTCCTGACTTTC. It translates to CASSLDAGPGANVLTF.